This TCR beta chain appears in the sequencing data of a study of T cells in Graves' hyperthyroidism and ophthalmopathy. TCR beta CDR3 regions were amplified from RNA transcripts. The HTBI primer set served for first-round RT-PCR of the TCR CDR3. Each CDR3 protein gets one entry after TCRdb re-called the multiplex PCR reads with MiXCR. The top ten hold under 20% of the sample, which has 500,000 to 600,000 distinct CDR3 sequences, about half seen once. This clonotype was counted many times. Germline V gene lookup returns CDR1 DFQATT and CDR2 SNEGSKA (reference sequence). V gave up 2 bases and J gave up 2 bases; unmatched junction bases: 2. The CDR3 covers 14 residues.

The rearrangement links TRBV20-1 to TRBJ2-7; 11 positions agree with TRBD2. The sequence was collected from an adult woman with Graves' disease, either hyperthyroidism or ophthalmopathy (not recorded which). Sample: peripheral blood or thyroid tissue (not recorded which). CDR3 DNA: TGCAGTGCTAGACCTAGCGGGAGGACCTACGAGCAGTACTTC. Its protein is CSARPSGRTYEQYF.